The 14 T cell receptor beta chains below come from one sample, sequenced in a study of T cells in Graves' hyperthyroidism and ophthalmopathy. TCR beta CDR3 region amplification was performed from RNA transcripts. The HTBI primer set served for first-round RT-PCR of the TCR CDR3. TCRdb re-derived calls from the multiplex PCR reads in MiXCR, one entry per CDR3 protein. In the table there are 600,000 to 900,000 distinct CDR3 sequences, about 16% of which are singletons. Input material: blood. All receptors derive from a man aged 18 to 29 with Graves' hyperthyroidism.

The V call is TRBV20-1, the J call TRBJ1-6; D might be TRBD1 (6 bases). Trimming cost V 0 bases and J 5 bases, with 14 bases left between them. The CDR3 runs to 16 residues. Germline V lookup: CDR1 DFQATT, CDR2 SNEGSKA (reference sequence). This CDR3 is CSARDPRAGDNSPLHF. The CDR3 DNA follows: TGCAGTGCTAGAGATCCGAGGGCAGGGGATAATTCACCCCTCCACTTT.

In its sample, this clonotype was seen once. This CDR3 reads CASSHGWAAFF. The CDR3 DNA follows: TGTGCCAGCAGTCATGGCTGGGCGGCTTTCTTT. The rearrangement links TRBV4-2 to TRBJ1-1, with D unresolved. From germline, CDR1 is LGHNA and CDR2 YNFKEQ. Trimming removed 6 bases from V and 11 bases from J, with 13 bases in between. This CDR3 spans 11 amino acids.

Concerning this clonotype itself: One end of the junction does not line up with germline, which may come from a read error. The V call is TRBV3-1, the J call TRBJ2-7; 8 bases match TRBD1. CDR3 length: 15 amino acids. Looked up from germline, CDR1 is LGHDT and CDR2 is YNNKEL (reference sequence). The CDR3 loop is CACSQDGQGEYEQYF. The CDR3, as DNA: TGTGCCTGCAGCCAAGATGGACAGGGCGAATACGAGCAGTACTTC.

The rearrangement uses TRBV11-2 and TRBJ1-3; D remains ambiguous. V shed 3 bases and J shed 5 bases, with 5 bases lying between them. The CDR3 totals 12 residues. CDR1 and CDR2 from the germline V gene are SGHAT and FQNNGV. The CDR3 DNA reads TGTGCCAGCAGCTTGGCCAGAAACACCATATATTTT. Its translation is CASSLARNTIYF.

The rearrangement links TRBV6-2 or TRBV6-3 to TRBJ2-1; 14 bases match TRBD2. The CDR3 extends over 17 amino acids. CDR1 and CDR2 from the germline V gene are MNHEY and SVGEGT. Trimming at V came to 7 bases and at J to 6 bases, leaving 11 bases not matched to a gene. CDR3 in amino acids: CASIIRSGTSGSNEQFF. CDR3 nucleotides: TGTGCCAGCATCATTCGGTCCGGGACTAGCGGGAGCAATGAGCAGTTCTTC.

The table lists this clonotype with many counts. The chain joins TRBV24-1 to TRBJ1-5, with 10 bases identical to TRBD1. CDR1 is KGHDR and CDR2 is SFDVKD in the germline V gene. The length of the CDR3 is 15 residues. V shed 3 bases and J 6 bases; nucleotides not matched to a gene: 4. DNA of the CDR3: TGTGCCACCAGTGATGTGGGACAGGGGATTCAGCCCCAGCATTTT. Protein: CATSDVGQGIQPQHF.

The rearrangement uses TRBV7-2 and TRBJ2-5; 9 bases map to TRBD1. The CDR3 loop spans 15 amino acids. The germline V gene encodes CDR1 SGHTA and CDR2 FQGNSA. After removal of 4 bases from V and 3 bases from J, the junction contained 6 bases not matched to a gene. The DNA for the CDR3 is TGTGCCAGCAGCTCCCGGGACAGGGCTAAAGAGACCCAGTACTTC. Translated, it gives CASSSRDRAKETQYF.

This chain joins TRBV7-3 and TRBJ2-2; D is uncertain. The germline V gene has CDR1 SGHTA and CDR2 FQGTGA. CDR3 length equals 14 residues. The V gene lost 0 bases and the J gene lost 3 bases, with 5 bases spanning the gap. The CDR3 bases are TGTGCCAGCAGCTTAACACGCTACACCGGGGAGCTGTTTTTT. Amino acids: CASSLTRYTGELFF. Full variable domain (remainder filled in from reference TRBV7-3 and TRBJ2-2): GAGVSQTPSNKVTEKGKYVELRCDPISGHTALYWYRQSLGQGPEFLIYFQGTGAADDSGLPNDRFFAVRPEGSVSTLKIQRTERGDSAVYLCASSLTRYTGELFFGEGSRLTVL.

This clonotype has ten or more counts. The chain is built from TRBV28 and TRBJ2-3; D unresolved. The CDR3 loop spans 12 amino acids. The ends were cut back, 5 bases at V and 7 bases at J, with 10 bases in the middle. Per germline, CDR1 MDHEN and CDR2 SYDVKM. The CDR3 region is CASSPTIYTQYF. The CDR3 nucleotides are TGTGCCAGCAGTCCGACGATTTATACGCAGTATTTT.

This clonotype was detected only a few times. The chain joins TRBV19 to TRBJ1-5; 7 nucleotides line up with TRBD1. The CDR3 spans 15 residues. The junction had 11 bases not matched to a gene; V was cut back by 5 bases and J by 7 bases. Germline loops: CDR1 LNHDA, CDR2 SQIVND (reference sequence). The CDR3 DNA follows: TGTGCCAGTAGTCAACTGGGACAGCGCGGGCAGCCCCAGCATTTT. Amino acids: CASSQLGQRGQPQHF.

The rearrangement links TRBV6-2 or TRBV6-3 to TRBJ2-2, with no clear D. From germline, CDR1 is MNHEY and CDR2 SVGEGT. Deletions cut 2 bases from V and 6 bases from J, with 16 bases between. The CDR3 length is 16 residues. The CDR3 sequence: CASSYPRKLRSGELFF. CDR3 DNA sequence: TGTGCCAGCAGTTACCCACGGAAACTGAGGTCCGGGGAGCTGTTTTTT.

This clonotype has ten or more counts. V and J are TRBV6-2 or TRBV6-3 and TRBJ2-3, with D perhaps matching TRBD1 (6 bases). This CDR3 is 17 amino acids long. The V end was cut by 7 bases, the J end by 1 base, with 21 bases between. Germline V gene data show CDR1 as MNHEY and CDR2 as SVGEGT. In nucleotides, the CDR3 is TGTGCCAGCACTCCGGGACACCCCTTCGGTGGCACAGATACGCAGTATTTT. Amino acids: CASTPGHPFGGTDTQYF.

This clonotype showed up many times. The rearrangement joins TRBV29-1 to TRBJ2-3; D remains unclear. Per germline, CDR1 SQVTM and CDR2 ANQGSEA. The CDR3 consists of 12 residues. V dropped 3 bases and J dropped 1 base, with 5 bases sitting between them. CDR3 DNA sequence: TGCAGCGTTGAGAGAGGCACAGATACGCAGTATTTT. It specifies CSVERGTDTQYF.

The chain joins TRBV7-2 to TRBJ2-1; 7 nucleotides match TRBD1. The CDR3 spans 14 residues. The germline V gene has CDR1 SGHTA and CDR2 FQGNSA. The V segment lost 8 bases and the J segment 7 bases; nucleotides outside the gene matches: 11. CDR3 DNA: TGTGCCAGCGGTCACAGGGGAATTTTAAATGAGCAGTTCTTC. Encoded protein: CASGHRGILNEQFF.